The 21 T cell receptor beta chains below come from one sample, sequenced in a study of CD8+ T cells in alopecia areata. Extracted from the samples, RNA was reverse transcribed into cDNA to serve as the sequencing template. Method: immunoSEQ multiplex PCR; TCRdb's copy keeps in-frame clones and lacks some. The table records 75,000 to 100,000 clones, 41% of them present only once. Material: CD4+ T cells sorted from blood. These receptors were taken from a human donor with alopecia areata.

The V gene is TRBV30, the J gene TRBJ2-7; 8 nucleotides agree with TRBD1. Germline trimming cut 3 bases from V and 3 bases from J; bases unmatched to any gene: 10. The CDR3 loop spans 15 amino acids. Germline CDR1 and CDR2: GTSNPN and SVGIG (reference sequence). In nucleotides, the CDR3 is TGTGCCTGGAGCGATTTAGTTACAGGGGGCTACGAGCAGTACTTC. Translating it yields CAWSDLVTGGYEQYF.

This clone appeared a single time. CDR3 amino acids: CASSQASGIEQYF. Here the CDR3 DNA reads TGCGCCAGCAGCCAAGCGTCAGGGATTGAGCAGTACTTC. The V gene is TRBV4-1, the J gene TRBJ2-7; tentative D call: TRBD1 (5 bases). The germline CDR1 and CDR2 sequences are MGHRA and YSYEKL. The CDR3 consists of 13 residues. V lost 1 base and J 7 bases, leaving 11 bases between the germline ends.

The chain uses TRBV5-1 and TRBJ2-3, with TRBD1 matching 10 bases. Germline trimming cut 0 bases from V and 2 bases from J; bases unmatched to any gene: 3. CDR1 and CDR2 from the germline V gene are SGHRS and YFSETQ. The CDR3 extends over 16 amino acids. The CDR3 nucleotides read TGCGCCAGCAGCTTGGAAGGGACAGGGGCCACAGATACGCAGTATTTT. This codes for CASSLEGTGATDTQYF.

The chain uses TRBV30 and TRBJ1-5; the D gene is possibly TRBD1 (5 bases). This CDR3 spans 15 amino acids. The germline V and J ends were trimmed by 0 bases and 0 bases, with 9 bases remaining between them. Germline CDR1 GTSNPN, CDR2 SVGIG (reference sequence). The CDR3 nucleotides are TGTGCCTGGAGTGTTCGGACAAATAGCAATCAGCCCCAGCATTTT. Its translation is CAWSVRTNSNQPQHF.

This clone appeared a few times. CDR3 amino acids: CASSPPPRGGTDKNIQYF. CDR3 coding DNA: TGTGCCAGCAGCCCCCCCCCAAGGGGGGGGACGGATAAAAACATTCAGTACTTC. The genes are TRBV7-9 and TRBJ2-4, with TRBD2 as a possible D gene (7 bases). The CDR3 covers 18 residues. The germline gives CDR1 SEHNR, CDR2 FQNEAQ (reference sequence). With 5 bases removed from V and 4 bases from J, the gap between germline ends came to 24 bases.

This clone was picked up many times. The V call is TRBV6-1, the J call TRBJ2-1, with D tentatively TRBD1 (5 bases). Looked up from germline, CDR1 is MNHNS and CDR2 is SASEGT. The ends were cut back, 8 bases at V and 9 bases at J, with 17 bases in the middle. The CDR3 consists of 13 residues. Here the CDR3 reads CASVRGSSAEQFF. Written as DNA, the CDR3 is TGTGCCAGCGTAAGGGGTTCTTCGGCTGAGCAGTTCTTC.

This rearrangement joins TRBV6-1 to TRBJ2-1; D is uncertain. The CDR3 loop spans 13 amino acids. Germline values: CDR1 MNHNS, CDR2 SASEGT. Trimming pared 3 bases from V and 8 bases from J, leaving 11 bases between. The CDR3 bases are TGTGCCAGCAGTGAGATCATCCGGGATGAGCAGTTCTTC. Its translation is CASSEIIRDEQFF.

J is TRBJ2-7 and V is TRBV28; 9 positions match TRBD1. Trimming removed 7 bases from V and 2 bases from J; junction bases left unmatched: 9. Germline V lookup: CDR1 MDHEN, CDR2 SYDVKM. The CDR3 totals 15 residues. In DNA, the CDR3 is TGTGCCAGCACGACAGGGGGAATTTCCCCCTACGAGCAGTACTTC. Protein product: CASTTGGISPYEQYF.

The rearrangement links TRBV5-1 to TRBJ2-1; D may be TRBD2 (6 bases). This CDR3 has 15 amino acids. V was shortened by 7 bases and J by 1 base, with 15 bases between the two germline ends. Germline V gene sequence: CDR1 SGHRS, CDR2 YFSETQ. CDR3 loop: CASGPRDRSYNEQFF. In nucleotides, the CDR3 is TGCGCCAGCGGTCCGCGGGATAGATCCTACAATGAGCAGTTCTTC. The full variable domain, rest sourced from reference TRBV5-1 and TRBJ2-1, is KAGVTQTPRYLIKTRGQQVTLSCSPISGHRSVSWYQQTPGQGLQFLFEYFSETQRNKGNFPGRFSGRQFSNSRSEMNVSTLELGDSALYLCASGPRDRSYNEQFFGPGTRLTVL.

The CDR3 sequence is CASSRGGWDTGELFF. CDR3 coding DNA: TGTGCCAGCAGCCGAGGGGGCTGGGACACCGGGGAGCTGTTTTTT. The chain recombines TRBV5-6 with TRBJ2-2; 7 nucleotides align to TRBD1. V lost 4 bases to trimming and J lost 3 bases; unmatched junction nucleotides: 6. Germline V gene sequence: CDR1 SGHDT, CDR2 YYEEEE. The CDR3 sequence is 15 residues long. Together with reference TRBV5-6 and TRBJ2-2, the CDR3 gives the full variable domain: DAGVTQSPTHLIKTRGQQVTLRCSPKSGHDTVSWYQQALGQGPQFIFQYYEEEERQRGNFPDRFSGHQFPNYSSELNVNALLLGDSALYLCASSRGGWDTGELFFGEGSRLTVL.

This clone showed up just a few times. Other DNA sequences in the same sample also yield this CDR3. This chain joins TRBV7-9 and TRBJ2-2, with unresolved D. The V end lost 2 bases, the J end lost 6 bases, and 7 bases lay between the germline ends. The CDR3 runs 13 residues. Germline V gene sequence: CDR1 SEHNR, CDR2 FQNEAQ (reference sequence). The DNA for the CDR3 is TGTGCCAGCAGCTTACCCCCTGCCGGGGAGCTGTTTTTT. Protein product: CASSLPPAGELFF.

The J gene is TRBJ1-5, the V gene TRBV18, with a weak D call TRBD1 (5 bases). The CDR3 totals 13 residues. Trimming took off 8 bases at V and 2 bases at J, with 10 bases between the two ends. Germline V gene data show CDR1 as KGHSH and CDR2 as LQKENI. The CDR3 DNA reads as TGTGCCAGCAACCCGGGGGGCAATCAGCCCCAGCATTTT. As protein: CASNPGGNQPQHF.

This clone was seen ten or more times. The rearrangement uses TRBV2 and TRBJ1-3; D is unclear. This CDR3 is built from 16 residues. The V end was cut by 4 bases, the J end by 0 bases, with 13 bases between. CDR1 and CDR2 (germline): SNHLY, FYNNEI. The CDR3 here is CASSGFGGYSGNTIYF. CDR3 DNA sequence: TGTGCCAGCAGTGGTTTCGGCGGCTACTCTGGAAACACCATATATTTT.

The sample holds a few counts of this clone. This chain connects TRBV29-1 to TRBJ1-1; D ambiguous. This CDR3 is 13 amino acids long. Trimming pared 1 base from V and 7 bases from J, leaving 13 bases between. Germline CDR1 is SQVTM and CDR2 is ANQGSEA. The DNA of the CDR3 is TGCAGCGTTGAAGGGGCTCCGGGTGGTGAAGCTTTCTTT. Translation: CSVEGAPGGEAFF.

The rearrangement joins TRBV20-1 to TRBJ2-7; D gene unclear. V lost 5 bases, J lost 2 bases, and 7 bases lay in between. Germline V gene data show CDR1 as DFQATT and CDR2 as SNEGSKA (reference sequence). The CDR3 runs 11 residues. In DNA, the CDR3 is TGCAGTGCTGTTACAACCTACGAGCAGTACTTC. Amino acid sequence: CSAVTTYEQYF.

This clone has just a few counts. CDR3 in DNA: TGTGCCTGGAGACCAGGCTCCTACAATGAGCAGTTCTTC. This encodes CAWRPGSYNEQFF. The V call is TRBV30, the J call TRBJ2-1, with D uncertain. The germline V and J ends were trimmed by 3 bases and 0 bases, with 6 bases remaining between them. The germline CDR1 and CDR2 sequences are GTSNPN and SVGIG (reference sequence). The CDR3 totals 13 residues. Full variable domain (remainder filled in from reference TRBV30 and TRBJ2-1): SQTIHQWPATLVQPVGSPLSLECTVEGTSNPNLYWYRQAAGRGLQLLFYSVGIGQISSEVPQNLSASRPQDRQFILSSKKLLLSDSGFYLCAWRPGSYNEQFFGPGTRLTVL.

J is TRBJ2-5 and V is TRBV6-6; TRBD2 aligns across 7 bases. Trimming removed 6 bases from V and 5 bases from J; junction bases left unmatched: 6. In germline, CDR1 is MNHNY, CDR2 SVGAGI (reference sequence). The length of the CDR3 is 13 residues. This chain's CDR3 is CASRPTSVETQYF. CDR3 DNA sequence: TGTGCCAGCAGACCTACTAGCGTGGAGACCCAGTACTTC.

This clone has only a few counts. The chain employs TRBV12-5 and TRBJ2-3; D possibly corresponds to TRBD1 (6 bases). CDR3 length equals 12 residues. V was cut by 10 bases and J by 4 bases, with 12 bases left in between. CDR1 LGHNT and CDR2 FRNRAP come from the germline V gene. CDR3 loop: CAIQGEADTQYF. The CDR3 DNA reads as TGTGCTATACAGGGAGAGGCAGATACGCAGTATTTT.

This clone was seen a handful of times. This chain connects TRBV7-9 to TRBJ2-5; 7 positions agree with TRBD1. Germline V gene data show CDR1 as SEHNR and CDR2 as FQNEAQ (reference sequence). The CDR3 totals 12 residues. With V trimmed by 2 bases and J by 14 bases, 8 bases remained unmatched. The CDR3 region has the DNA TGTGCCAGCAGCTTATATCGACAGGGCAGCTACTTC. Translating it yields CASSLYRQGSYF.

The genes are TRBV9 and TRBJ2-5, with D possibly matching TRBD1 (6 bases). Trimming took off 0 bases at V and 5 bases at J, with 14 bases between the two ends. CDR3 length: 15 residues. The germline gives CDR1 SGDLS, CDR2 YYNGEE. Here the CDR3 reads CASSVGRARGETQYF. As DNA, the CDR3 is TGTGCCAGCAGCGTAGGACGCGCGAGGGGGGAGACCCAGTACTTC.

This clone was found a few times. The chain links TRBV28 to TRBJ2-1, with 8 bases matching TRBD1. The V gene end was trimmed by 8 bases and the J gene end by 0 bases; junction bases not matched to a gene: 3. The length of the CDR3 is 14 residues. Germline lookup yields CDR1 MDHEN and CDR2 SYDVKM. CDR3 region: CASRTGGSYNEQFF. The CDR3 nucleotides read TGTGCCAGCCGAACAGGGGGCTCCTACAATGAGCAGTTCTTC.